This T cell receptor (beta chain) appears in the sequencing data of a study of T cells in Graves' hyperthyroidism and ophthalmopathy (dated by TCRdb to about 2019). Some background on the complete study: Peripheral blood was sampled at the time of initial diagnosis, prior to any treatment. To identify TCR V-J signatures that set the groups apart, the researchers used a discovery cohort of about a hundred patients, made up of 40 to 45 with Graves' ophthalmopathy and 57 with stable Graves' hyperthyroidism. Whether ophthalmopathy could be predicted prospectively was tested in an independent validation cohort made up of 18 to 20 hyperthyroidism patients plus 17 patients who later progressed to ophthalmopathy. The 100 or so discovery patients were randomly split 7:3 into training and test sets. In several Graves' hyperthyroidism patients, the study also compared T-cell repertoires from thyroid tissue with T-cell repertoires from blood. Once sampling was done, hyperthyroidism patients were given methimazole at a starting dose of 30 mg daily, whereas ophthalmopathy patients were given high-dose intravenous methylprednisolone. The paper reports TCR Vbeta CDR3 sequencing of some 140 peripheral blood samples: some 41 ophthalmopathy, fewer than 80 hyperthyroidism and approximately 17 progressor patients.

Its CDR3 holds 15 amino acids, cysteine through phenylalanine. CDR3 DNA only is kept here, 45 bases in frame from base 1. V was cut back by 1 base and J by 8 bases, leaving a gap of 18 bases between them. According to the germline V gene, CDR1 reads SGHRS and CDR2 reads YFSETQ. In the ophthalmopathy patients, disease was moderately to severely active, with a Clinical Activity Score of 3 or more, a NOSPECS grade of 4 or more, and a duration of less than 3 months. Patients with uncontrolled infections, other autoimmune diseases, pregnancy or lactation were excluded. Diagnoses relied on clinical symptoms, serum thyroxine and TRAb, thyroid ultrasound and orbital computed tomography. Ficoll-Paque density gradient centrifugation was used to isolate PBMCs from approximately 11 ml of fresh peripheral blood. Total RNA was extracted using Trizol reagent, and RNA quality was assessed on an Agilent 2100 Bioanalyzer.

The TCR beta CDR3 regions were amplified from the RNA transcripts. The first round of RT-PCR for the TCR CDR3 was performed with the HTBI primer set and the Qiagen OneStep RT-PCR kit. Libraries were constructed in a second round of multiplex PCR, after which size selection and purification were performed. The libraries were sequenced on an Illumina HiSeq2000 using paired-end 100 bp reads. The original methods were these. SOAPnuke was used to process the raw data, removing reads that contained adapters or uncalled bases, had a mean Phred below 15, or lacked an exact match to the constant primer or identifier. COPE v1.2.5 was used to merge the high-quality paired reads, and each unique nucleotide sequence was defined as a clonotype. Clonotypes were aligned to IMGT TRBV, TRBD and TRBJ reference segments using MiTCR v1.1. The analysis included only V-J combinations with a frequency above 0.0001, which together covered over 98% of the repertoires. A TCS score was defined as the ratio of F50 (clonal expansion) to E x V (chaos), with BLOSUM62-based TCRdist applied between CDR3 peptides within each V-J. Welch's t-statistics and random forest reduced roughly 500 V-J features to roughly 13, which were used in a naive Bayes classifier (R e1071). The raw public data were reprocessed by TCRdb itself: fastp quality trimming at Q25, MiXCR clonotype calling, in-frame beta chains only. Identical CDR3 proteins give one entry, which carries the most common genes and DNA. These V and J calls are TCRdb output, not the study's own analysis. The sample profile shows 490,000 or so distinct CDR3 sequences; roughly 22% of them were found once. Of the sample, roughly 49% falls within the top ten clones.

Remarks on this clonotype: Its specific antigen is unknown. Per-base qualities were not stored, and no clone one base away is much larger.

Broad study findings and their caveats: In validation, the model predicted progression to ophthalmopathy with 60% to 71% sensitivity and approximately 78% specificity, a median of approximately 6.5 months before onset. Most expanded thyroid clonotypes (frequency above 0.001) were also detected in blood, a finding suggesting that blood repertoires may reflect thyroid immune responses. Ophthalmopathy was separated from stable hyperthyroidism by a 13 V-J signature model, with about 86% sensitivity and 81% to 83% specificity obtained in cross-validation and 80%/75% obtained in testing. No statistical method was used to fix the sample size in advance, and group allocation was not hidden from the investigators.

The rearrangement joined TRBV5-1 to TRBJ1-2; TRBD1 might be the D gene, on 6 matching bases. Sequenced input: blood. This TCR derives from a woman aged 70-85 years with Graves' ophthalmopathy. The DNA reads TGCGCCAGCAGCTTGCAAGATGGACAGTCCGCCGGCTACACCTTC. Translation gives CASSLQDGQSAGYTF.